The clone carrying this T cell receptor (beta chain) was seen more than once but under ten times. Its specificity is not known. The entry originates in a study of radiotherapy plus CTLA-4 blockade in lung cancer. Trimming shortened V by 1 base and J by 4 bases, and 14 bases separated the two germline ends. The CDR3 sequence is 16 residues long. Germline V gene sequence: CDR1 SNHLY, CDR2 FYNNEI. Using immunoSEQ multiplex PCR, the repertoire was profiled, and TCRdb retains in-frame clones only, with some absent. The table has about 46,000 clones, 77% seen once. Study conclusions and caveats: Among blood TCR repertoires after radiotherapy plus ipilimumab, tumor-derived clones expanded.

The V gene is TRBV2, the J gene TRBJ1-5; D is undetermined. The sample consisted of peripheral blood, taken from a patient treated with radiotherapy plus ipilimumab. This TCR was sampled from a human donor with non-small cell lung cancer whose response to radiotherapy plus ipilimumab could not be evaluated. The CDR3 is CASSEGLLGSNQPQHF. In DNA, the CDR3 is TGTGCCAGCAGTGAAGGTTTGTTGGGGAGTAATCAGCCCCAGCATTTT. The full variable domain, completed using reference TRBV2 and TRBJ1-5, is EPEVTQTPSHQVTQMGQEVILRCVPISNHLYFYWYRQILGQKVEFLVSFYNNEISEKSEIFDDQFSVERPDGSNFTLKIRSTKLEDSAMYFCASSEGLLGSNQPQHFGDGTRLSIL.